This passage covers 20 T cell receptor beta chains from one sample sequenced in a study of blood T cell repertoires in COVID-19. Assay used: immunoSEQ multiplex PCR; TCRdb lists only in-frame clones, some missing. The sample lists around 60,000 clones; around 83% were seen once. Sequencing was performed on peripheral blood. Source of these receptors: a man between 50 and 59 years old with COVID-19, enrolled during active disease.

The CDR3: CATSDFPGGNTGELFF. The CDR3 region has the DNA TGTGCCACCAGTGATTTTCCCGGAGGGAACACCGGGGAGCTGTTTTTT. V gene TRBV24-1 combines with J gene TRBJ2-2; perhaps TRBD2 as D (5 bases). This CDR3 spans 16 amino acids. V lost 1 base to trimming and J lost 1 base, with 9 bases between them. Germline V gives CDR1 KGHDR, CDR2 SFDVKD.

The rearrangement links TRBV9 to TRBJ2-1, with TRBD2 matching over 12 bases. The CDR3 loop spans 15 amino acids. Germline V gene sequence: CDR1 SGDLS, CDR2 YYNGEE. After removal of 3 bases from V and 7 bases from J, the junction contained 5 bases not matched to a gene. The CDR3 here is CASSGGTSGWNEQFF. The CDR3 coding sequence is TGTGCCAGCAGCGGAGGGACTAGCGGGTGGAATGAGCAGTTCTTC.

This clone occurred once. The gene calls are TRBV6-2 or TRBV6-3 and TRBJ2-1; 10 nucleotides agree with TRBD2. Trimming removed 5 bases from V and 1 base from J; junction bases left unmatched: 17. CDR3 length: 20 amino acids. Germline CDR1 is MNHEY and CDR2 is SVGEGT. The CDR3 is CASSNPRAWASGSSYNEQFF. The CDR3 DNA follows: TGTGCCAGCAGTAATCCGCGCGCCTGGGCTAGCGGGAGTTCCTACAATGAGCAGTTCTTC.

The J gene is TRBJ2-5, the V gene TRBV19; D uncertain. V lost 1 base and J 5 bases, leaving 8 bases between the germline ends. CDR1 and CDR2 from the germline V gene are LNHDA and SQIVND (reference sequence). This CDR3 has 13 residues. The CDR3 protein is CASSIGPVETQYF. DNA of the CDR3: TGTGCCAGTAGTATAGGCCCAGTTGAGACCCAGTACTTC.

V is TRBV11-1 and J is TRBJ2-1; 11 positions agree with TRBD2. Germline-derived CDR1 and CDR2 are SGHAT and FQDESV (reference sequence). The CDR3 loop spans 14 amino acids. The trim removed 4 bases at V and 6 bases at J, leaving 2 bases unmatched. Written as DNA, the CDR3 is TGTGCCAGCAGCTCGGGACTAGCGGTCAATGAGCAGTTCTTC. Translating it yields CASSSGLAVNEQFF. Full variable domain (missing parts from reference TRBV11-1 and TRBJ2-1): EAEVAQSPRYKITEKSQAVAFWCDPISGHATLYWYRQILGQGPELLVQFQDESVVDDSQLPKDRFSAERLKGVDSTLKIQPAELGDSAMYLCASSSGLAVNEQFFGPGTRLTVL.

This clone was seen a handful of times. The chain employs TRBV28 and TRBJ1-2; D unresolved. Germline V gene lookup returns CDR1 MDHEN and CDR2 SYDVKM. V dropped 5 bases and J dropped 3 bases, with 7 bases sitting between them. The CDR3 totals 12 residues. The CDR3 protein is CASSPRDYGYTF. As DNA, the CDR3 is TGTGCCAGCAGTCCGAGGGACTATGGCTACACCTTC.

A remark on this clone: Within the sample, other DNA sequences also encode this same CDR3. The V call is TRBV7-3, the J call TRBJ1-2; 7 bases fit TRBD1. Trimming at V came to 5 bases and at J to 6 bases, leaving 6 bases not matched to a gene. This CDR3 is 13 amino acids long. CDR1 SGHTA and CDR2 FQGTGA come from the germline V gene. This CDR3 reads CASSLQGMDGYTF. DNA for the CDR3: TGTGCCAGCAGCCTACAGGGGATGGATGGCTACACCTTC.

The V and J genes are TRBV5-1 and TRBJ2-7; 8 bases match TRBD1. The CDR3 extends over 14 amino acids. CDR1 SGHRS and CDR2 YFSETQ come from the germline V gene. Losses at the gene ends were 4 bases for V and 4 bases for J; bases not matched to a gene: 7. Here the CDR3 DNA reads TGCGCCAGCAGCCTAGGGACAGGCAATTACGAGCAGTACTTC. It codes for CASSLGTGNYEQYF.

This chain links TRBV4-2 with TRBJ2-1; 7 bases agree with TRBD2. The junction had 6 bases not matched to a gene; V was cut back by 1 base and J by 3 bases. Germline V gene sequence: CDR1 LGHNA, CDR2 YNFKEQ. The CDR3 is 16 residues long. DNA of the CDR3: TGTGCCAGCAGCCAAGTAGTGGGAGGGGTCTACAATGAGCAGTTCTTC. Residues: CASSQVVGGVYNEQFF.

V usage is TRBV7-9 and J usage is TRBJ1-2, with 7 bases fitting TRBD1. The CDR3 is 15 amino acids. The V gene end was trimmed by 5 bases and the J gene end by 1 base; junction bases not matched to a gene: 7. CDR1 and CDR2 from the germline V gene are SEHNR and FQNEAQ (reference sequence). The DNA of the CDR3 is TGTGCCAGCAGCCTGGGACAGAACGTTAACTATGGCTACACCTTC. Its translation: CASSLGQNVNYGYTF.

V gene TRBV2 combines with J gene TRBJ1-5, with D perhaps matching TRBD1 (5 bases). The ends were cut back, 8 bases at V and 7 bases at J, with 21 bases in the middle. This CDR3 spans 15 amino acids. Per germline, CDR1 SNHLY and CDR2 FYNNEI. The CDR3 loop reads CASDKGQGSNQPQHF. CDR3 nucleotides: TGTGCCAGCGATAAGGGCCAGGGTTCCAACCAGCCCCAGCATTTT.

The CDR3 loop reads CASSPGQGHYNEQFF. DNA of the CDR3: TGTGCCAGCTCCCCGGGACAGGGGCACTACAATGAGCAGTTCTTC. V usage is TRBV18 and J usage is TRBJ2-1, with 10 bases that match TRBD1. V shed 6 bases and J 3 bases; nucleotides not matched to a gene: 5. The CDR3 runs to 15 residues. CDR1 and CDR2 (germline): KGHSH, LQKENI. The full variable domain, completed using reference TRBV18 and TRBJ2-1, is NAGVMQNPRHLVRRRGQEARLRCSPMKGHSHVYWYRQLPEEGLKFMVYLQKENIIDESGMPKERFSAEFPKEGPSILRIQQVVRGDSAAYFCASSPGQGHYNEQFFGPGTRLTVL.

This clone was observed a few times. The rearrangement joins TRBV4-2 to TRBJ1-5, with 7 nucleotides matching TRBD1. The V segment lost 4 bases and the J segment 3 bases; nucleotides outside the gene matches: 6. The CDR3 extends over 15 amino acids. In germline, CDR1 is LGHNA, CDR2 YNFKEQ. The CDR3 spells CASSPEGQYNQPQHF. CDR3 coding DNA: TGTGCCAGCAGCCCGGAGGGACAGTACAATCAGCCCCAGCATTTT.

This clone was detected a few times. The chain couples TRBV27 to TRBJ1-1; weak D call: TRBD1 (5 bases). The CDR3 has 14 residues. Germline CDR1 and CDR2: MNHEY and SMNVEV (reference sequence). V lost 3 bases, J lost 1 base, and 9 bases lay in between. The CDR3 here is CASSFQGPNTEAFF. CDR3 in DNA: TGTGCCAGCAGTTTCCAGGGTCCGAACACTGAAGCTTTCTTT.

This chain uses TRBV6-5 with TRBJ1-3; 7 nucleotides agree with TRBD1. Per the germline V gene, CDR1 is MNHEY and CDR2 is SVGAGI. This CDR3 is 15 amino acids long. After removal of 6 bases from V and 0 bases from J, the junction contained 5 bases not matched to a gene. CDR3 residues: CASSRDRASGNTIYF. Here the CDR3 DNA reads TGTGCCAGCAGCCGCGACAGGGCCTCTGGAAACACCATATATTTT.

The chain carries TRBV2 and TRBJ2-4; TRBD1 is a possible D gene (6 bases). Germline loops: CDR1 SNHLY, CDR2 FYNNEI. The CDR3 is made up of 13 amino acids. The V gene lost 6 bases and the J gene lost 3 bases, with 9 bases spanning the gap. CDR3 loop: CASRLDSKNIQYF. The CDR3 nucleotides are TGTGCCAGCAGATTGGACAGCAAAAACATTCAGTACTTC.

The gene calls are TRBV6-5 and TRBJ1-2; TRBD1 matches at 8 bases. This CDR3 is 14 amino acids long. V dropped 8 bases and J dropped 3; count of bases not matched to a gene: 8. From germline, CDR1 is MNHEY and CDR2 SVGAGI. CDR3 DNA: TGTGCCAGCTACGGAGACAGGGGTTACTATGGCTACACCTTC. It yields the protein CASYGDRGYYGYTF.

This chain uses TRBV5-6 with TRBJ1-1; D is possibly TRBD1 (6 bases). This CDR3 is built from 14 residues. The V gene lost 2 bases and the J gene lost 4 bases, with 12 bases spanning the gap. CDR1 is SGHDT and CDR2 is YYEEEE in the germline V gene. The CDR3 DNA follows: TGTGCCAGCAGCTTTCCCAGGGGATTCACTGAAGCTTTCTTT. It is translated as CASSFPRGFTEAFF.

The V and J genes are TRBV25-1 and TRBJ1-4, with D perhaps TRBD1 (5 bases). V was pared by 2 bases and J by 0 bases, with 13 bases between. Per the germline V gene, CDR1 is MGHDK and CDR2 is SYGVNS. The CDR3 contains 17 residues. The CDR3 sequence is CASSELRDSATNEKLFF. The CDR3 coding sequence is TGTGCCAGCAGTGAACTTCGAGACAGTGCAACTAATGAAAAACTGTTTTTT.

This rearrangement joins TRBV14 to TRBJ2-4, with TRBD2 matching over 8 bases. Unmatched junction bases numbered 0, after V lost 0 bases and J lost 5 bases. This CDR3 region has 14 residues. Germline loops: CDR1 SGHDN, CDR2 FVKESK. This CDR3 reads CASSQELAENIQYF. Here the CDR3 DNA reads TGTGCCAGCAGCCAAGAACTAGCGGAAAACATTCAGTACTTC.